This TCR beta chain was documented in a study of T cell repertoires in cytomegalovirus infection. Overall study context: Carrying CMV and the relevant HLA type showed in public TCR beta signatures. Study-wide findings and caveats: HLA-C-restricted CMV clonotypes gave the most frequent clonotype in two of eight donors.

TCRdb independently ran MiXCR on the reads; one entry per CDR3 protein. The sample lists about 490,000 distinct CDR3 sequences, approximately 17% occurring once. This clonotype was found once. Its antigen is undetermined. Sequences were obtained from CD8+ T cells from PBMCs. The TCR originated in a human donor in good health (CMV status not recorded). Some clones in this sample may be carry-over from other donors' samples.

The CDR3 reads CSVAGLEANVLTF. CDR3 bases: TGCAGCGTTGCAGGGTTAGAGGCCAACGTCCTGACTTTC. The V call is TRBV29-1, the J call TRBJ2-6; tentatively, D is TRBD1 (5 bases). Trimming shortened V by 4 bases and J by 6 bases, and 10 bases separated the two germline ends. Looked up from germline, CDR1 is SQVTM and CDR2 is ANQGSEA. This CDR3 spans 13 amino acids.